This T cell receptor beta chain was obtained from a study of blood T cells in healthy people across ages. There are 13 residues in the CDR3. V was pared by 3 bases and J by 15 bases, with 21 bases between. In germline, CDR1 is DFQATT, CDR2 SNEGSKA (reference sequence). Whenever a sample was processed, at least 7 million PBMCs were isolated. Per sample, no less than 5 micrograms of total RNA were extracted. Sample-barcoded 5' priming and a J-beta primer mix drove a second PCR of roughly 6 to 12 cycles. A template-switch adaptor that had 12 random nucleotides put a tag on each cDNA molecule. From the 5' RACE reads, TCRdb called clonotypes with MiXCR, one entry per CDR3 protein. Of about 1 million distinct CDR3 sequences in the sample, around 43% were seen once. Comments on this clonotype: Its target is not known.

Study results and caveats: Donors of long life had a larger count of naive CD4+ cells and greater diversity than aged donors.

The sequence was collected from a woman aged 55-70 years in good health. The sequencing input was blood. This rearrangement joins TRBV20-1 to TRBJ2-4; no reliable D call. This CDR3 is CSASPGQAHERYF. The CDR3 bases are TGCAGTGCTAGTCCGGGCCAAGCCCACGAGCGGTACTTC.